Described below is a single T cell receptor beta chain sequence and its context. The target antigen is unknown. Sequence data for DNA of cultured CD4+ T cells were generated by the Oncomine TCR Beta short-read assay. One entry per CDR3 protein results from TCRdb running MiXCR on the PCR reads. The sample comprises around 20,000 distinct CDR3 sequences, roughly 40% of which are singletons, and just under 3% rests with the top ten. Trimming shortened V by 3 bases and J by 4 bases, and 14 bases separated the two germline ends. Per germline, CDR1 LNHDA and CDR2 SQIVND (reference sequence). The length of the CDR3 is 15 residues. Treatment given: approximately 11-day PBMC culture with coronavirus spike peptide pools or control peptides (ViraFEST assay). The data originate from a study of vaccination and CD4 T cells after COVID-19.

Material: CD4+ T cells from blood, cultured in vitro, obtained after SARS-CoV-2 vaccination. V usage is TRBV19 and J usage is TRBJ2-3; D remains ambiguous. The TCR was taken from a human donor who had recovered from COVID-19. CDR3 in DNA: TGTGCCAGTAGTATTGGGGTTTTTGCGGCAGATACGCAGTATTTT. This translates into CASSIGVFAADTQYF.